The 25 T cell receptor beta chains listed next were all sequenced from one sample in a study of T-cell reconstitution after alpha-beta-depleted transplantation in children (dated by TCRdb to the mid-2010s). Explained via the paper, the treatment or condition label denotes: allogeneic hematopoietic cell transplantation with graft depleted of TCRalphabeta T cells and CD19 B cells. The library was built by means of PCR. Sequencing used an Illumina HiSeq 2500. Molecular barcoding was employed in the preparation of TCR libraries, with unique molecular identifiers being used to normalize TCRbeta repertoire quantification. The public reads were reanalyzed by TCRdb: fastp trimming at Q25, MiXCR alignment, in-frame beta chains only. CDR3 protein duplicates are merged, each entry listing the most common genes and DNA. The sample table records about 580,000 distinct CDR3 sequences; roughly 23% of these occur just once. The leading ten clones occupy 13% to 15% of the sample.

This specimen consisted of PBMCs, mostly from graft donor cells, obtained 360 days after TCRalphabeta/CD19-depleted stem cell transplant. The source of these receptors is a boy younger than two who had a stem cell transplant for acute myeloid leukemia, so the T cells may come from the graft donor.

This clonotype was picked up many times. The chain joins TRBV29-1 to TRBJ2-5, with 8 bases matching TRBD2. The CDR3 extends over 14 amino acids. Germline trimming cut 4 bases from V and 1 base from J; bases unmatched to any gene: 5. Per the germline V gene, CDR1 is SQVTM and CDR2 is ANQGSEA. The CDR3 is CSVAAGGVQETQYF. The CDR3 nucleotides read TGCAGCGTTGCCGCCGGGGGGGTCCAAGAGACCCAGTACTTC.

This clonotype was recorded a few times. The chain is built from TRBV7-2 and TRBJ2-5, with D unresolved. Germline V gene lookup returns CDR1 SGHTA and CDR2 FQGNSA. The CDR3 loop spans 15 amino acids. V was shortened by 2 bases and J by 1 base, with 11 bases between the two germline ends. The CDR3 spells CASSLTWGIQETQYF. CDR3 DNA: TGTGCCAGCAGCTTAACGTGGGGAATCCAAGAGACCCAGTACTTC.

Ten or more counts support this clonotype. The chain has TRBV5-5 and TRBJ1-5, with D hard to call. Germline V CDR1 and CDR2: SGHKS, YYEKEE (reference sequence). The CDR3 has 14 amino acids. V lost 3 bases and J 9 bases, leaving 16 bases between the germline ends. As DNA, the CDR3 is TGTGCCAGCAGCTCGGAGACGGTGCATGGGCCCCAGCATTTT. It specifies CASSSETVHGPQHF.

The chain employs TRBV11-2 and TRBJ2-2; D not resolved. Between the trimmed V and J ends, which lost 5 bases and 4 bases, there was a span of 14 bases. CDR1 and CDR2 (germline): SGHAT, FQNNGV. This CDR3 has 15 residues. CDR3 coding DNA: TGTGCCAGCAGCCCTCGTGGGGATAGCACCGGGGAGCTGTTTTTT. As protein: CASSPRGDSTGELFF.

This clonotype was seen many times. The J gene is TRBJ1-6, the V gene TRBV7-3, with D hard to call. The CDR3 has 14 residues. Germline lookup yields CDR1 SGHTA and CDR2 FQGTGA. V was trimmed by 6 bases and J by 9 bases, leaving 15 bases between them. The CDR3 loop is CASSSRGRISPLHF. In DNA form, the CDR3 reads TGTGCCAGCAGTTCAAGAGGGAGAATTTCACCCCTCCACTTT.

The chain carries TRBV4-3 and TRBJ2-7; 10 bases map to TRBD1. Germline V gives CDR1 LGHNA, CDR2 YSLEER. The CDR3 extends over 15 amino acids. V was pared by 4 bases and J by 4 bases, with 7 bases of the junction left unmatched. Written as DNA, the CDR3 is TGCGCCAGCAGCCGGGCGGGGACAGGGGTATACGAGCAGTACTTC. Translating it yields CASSRAGTGVYEQYF.

This clonotype showed up many times. The gene calls are TRBV20-1 and TRBJ2-7; possible D gene TRBD2, 6 bases. The CDR3 length is 13 residues. CDR1 is DFQATT and CDR2 is SNEGSKA in the germline V gene (reference sequence). Trimming took 4 bases from V and 3 from J, leaving 13 bases between them. The CDR3 loop reads CSANQGGNYEQYV. The CDR3 coding sequence is TGCAGTGCTAACCAGGGCGGGAACTACGAGCAGTACGTC.

V gene TRBV12-3 or TRBV12-4 combines with J gene TRBJ2-5, with D perhaps being TRBD1 or TRBD2 (5 bases each). CDR3 size: 15 residues. The germline V and J ends were trimmed by 5 bases and 4 bases, with 17 bases remaining between them. CDR3 loop: CASSPLGQGVETQYF. CDR3 nucleotide sequence: TGTGCCAGCAGTCCTCTCGGGCAGGGAGTAGAGACCCAGTACTTC.

The chain joins TRBV20-1 to TRBJ1-2; 9 nucleotides line up with TRBD1. V dropped 5 bases and J dropped 8; count of bases not matched to a gene: 9. Germline assignment: CDR1 DFQATT and CDR2 SNEGSKA (reference sequence). This CDR3 comprises 13 residues. The CDR3 protein is CSAAGTGTRGYTF. In DNA, the CDR3 is TGCAGTGCTGCCGGGACAGGGACAAGAGGCTACACCTTC.

This clonotype turned up a few times. The genes are TRBV30 and TRBJ1-5; D not certain. Germline assignment: CDR1 GTSNPN and CDR2 SVGIG (reference sequence). The CDR3 spans 13 residues. V was clipped by 2 bases and J by 6 bases, with 11 bases between them. This CDR3 reads CAWSSGHGQPQHF. The DNA for the CDR3 is TGTGCCTGGAGTTCCGGGCATGGTCAGCCCCAGCATTTT.

The chain carries TRBV14 and TRBJ2-3, with D possibly matching TRBD2 (5 bases). CDR1 and CDR2 from the germline V gene are SGHDN and FVKESK. V was shortened by 0 bases and J by 5 bases, with 18 bases between the two germline ends. This CDR3 is built from 17 residues. The CDR3, as DNA: TGTGCCAGCAGCCAAGAAGCGACCCTAGCAAGGTTAGATACGCAGTATTTT. As protein: CASSQEATLARLDTQYF.

The chain joins TRBV12-3 or TRBV12-4 to TRBJ1-1; tentative D call: TRBD1 (6 bases). V was trimmed by 3 bases and J by 5 bases, leaving 19 bases between them. This CDR3 has 16 residues. The CDR3 is CASSFSPGAAGTEAFF. The CDR3 bases are TGTGCCAGCAGTTTCTCTCCGGGGGCCGCGGGGACTGAAGCTTTCTTT.

This clonotype was recorded a few times. The chain couples TRBV29-1 to TRBJ1-5, with no clear D. The CDR3 has 12 residues. Germline assignment: CDR1 SQVTM and CDR2 ANQGSEA. Between the trimmed V and J ends, which lost 0 bases and 3 bases, there was a span of 3 bases. The CDR3 nucleotides read TGCAGCGTTGAAGATAACAATCAGCCCCAGCATTTT. It encodes CSVEDNNQPQHF.

This clonotype was found once. The genes are TRBV9 and TRBJ2-1; the D gene is possibly TRBD1 (5 bases). Trimming stripped 2 bases from V and 6 bases from J, with 12 bases between. Germline loops: CDR1 SGDLS, CDR2 YYNGEE. The CDR3 extends over 14 amino acids. CDR3 residues: CASSVGAPANEQFF. The CDR3 DNA is TGTGCCAGCAGCGTTGGGGCGCCAGCCAATGAGCAGTTCTTC.

The rearrangement joins TRBV20-1 to TRBJ2-4; D unclear. Germline CDR1 and CDR2: DFQATT and SNEGSKA (reference sequence). This CDR3 has 17 residues. V lost 1 base and J lost 0, with 16 bases in between. The CDR3 DNA reads TGCAGTGCTAGAGTTCCGGGCCTTCTTCTAGCCAAAAACATTCAGTACTTC. Protein sequence: CSARVPGLLLAKNIQYF.

This clonotype occurred a few times. The rearrangement uses TRBV18 and TRBJ2-4; D is tentatively TRBD1 or TRBD2 (5 bases each). This CDR3 has 13 amino acids. Per the germline V gene, CDR1 is KGHSH and CDR2 is LQKENI. The germline V and J ends were trimmed by 3 bases and 7 bases, with 10 bases remaining between them. Written as DNA, the CDR3 is TGTGCCAGCTCACCCGAGGGGTGGAACATTCAGTACTTC. Protein sequence: CASSPEGWNIQYF.

This clonotype appeared many times. The chain links TRBV5-1 to TRBJ2-1; the D gene is possibly TRBD2 (5 bases). Trimming removed 0 bases from V and 6 bases from J, with 22 bases in between. Germline assignment: CDR1 SGHRS and CDR2 YFSETQ. The CDR3 covers 18 residues. The CDR3 loop is CASSLGVEAELFINEQFF. CDR3 nucleotides: TGCGCCAGCAGCTTGGGAGTGGAAGCGGAGCTTTTCATCAATGAGCAGTTCTTC.

This clonotype was found many times. The J gene is TRBJ2-3, the V gene TRBV20-1; 11 positions match TRBD2. Germline V gene sequence: CDR1 DFQATT, CDR2 SNEGSKA (reference sequence). CDR3 size: 16 residues. Unmatched junction bases numbered 9, after V lost 0 bases and J lost 7 bases. This chain's CDR3 is CSARDQLAGGFYTQYF. The CDR3 coding sequence is TGCAGTGCTAGAGACCAGCTAGCGGGGGGTTTCTATACGCAGTATTTT.

This clonotype was detected only a few times. The chain uses TRBV5-1 and TRBJ2-1; the D gene is possibly TRBD1 (5 bases). The CDR3 totals 16 residues. Germline CDR1 reads SGHRS; CDR2 reads YFSETQ. Trimming took 4 bases from V and 5 from J, leaving 19 bases between them. The CDR3 region has the DNA TGCGCCAGCAGCATAGCAAGGGGAAGGGGCCACAATGAGCAGTTCTTC. This translates into CASSIARGRGHNEQFF.

This clonotype was detected only once. This chain joins TRBV6-5 and TRBJ1-2, with TRBD1 as a possible D gene (6 bases). Trimming left V 0 bases short and J 6 bases short, with 14 bases between. CDR3 length equals 15 residues. CDR1 is MNHEY, CDR2 SVGAGI, per germline. CDR3: CASSYSQGKFDGYTF. The CDR3 DNA follows: TGTGCCAGCAGTTACTCGCAGGGGAAGTTCGATGGCTACACCTTC.

J is TRBJ1-2 and V is TRBV12-3 or TRBV12-4, with 9 bases fitting TRBD1. This CDR3 spans 15 amino acids. Germline trimming cut 2 bases from V and 8 bases from J; bases unmatched to any gene: 9. CDR3 coding DNA: TGTGCCAGCAGTTTACCATTCAGACAGGGGGACGGCTACACCTTC. As protein: CASSLPFRQGDGYTF.

The V and J genes are TRBV5-1 and TRBJ2-5; the match to TRBD1 covers 10 bases. The V gene's germline CDR1 is SGHRS and CDR2 YFSETQ. The CDR3 contains 17 residues. Unmatched junction bases numbered 10, after V lost 3 bases and J lost 2 bases. Written as DNA, the CDR3 is TGCGCCAGCAGCTCCCTCGCCTCGGGACAGGGGCAAGAGACCCAGTACTTC. It yields the protein CASSSLASGQGQETQYF.

This clonotype was recorded a few times. The rearrangement uses TRBV2 and TRBJ2-1; D is ambiguous. Germline V gene data show CDR1 as SNHLY and CDR2 as FYNNEI. The CDR3 totals 16 residues. V gave up 1 base and J gave up 4 bases, with 14 bases separating them. The CDR3 spells CASSEGSSVPYNEQFF. The DNA of the CDR3 is TGTGCCAGCAGTGAAGGCTCTTCTGTACCTTACAATGAGCAGTTCTTC.

This clonotype was counted many times. V and J are TRBV6-1 and TRBJ2-1; D might be TRBD1 or TRBD2, each matching 5 bases. The CDR3 spans 15 residues. Germline CDR1 and CDR2: MNHNS and SASEGT. Trimming cost V 5 bases and J 5 bases, with 16 bases left between them. CDR3 nucleotides: TGTGCCAGCAGTAGGGACCGTGGCCAGAACAATGAGCAGTTCTTC. As protein: CASSRDRGQNNEQFF.

This sequence joins TRBV7-9 and TRBJ1-1; D is unclear. Trimming shortened V by 4 bases and J by 6 bases, and 12 bases separated the two germline ends. This CDR3 has 13 amino acids. Germline loops: CDR1 SEHNR, CDR2 FQNEAQ (reference sequence). The CDR3 is CASSSSGSAEAFF. CDR3 nucleotides: TGTGCCAGCAGCTCCTCTGGGAGCGCTGAAGCTTTCTTT.